This T cell receptor beta chain was retrieved from a study of CD8 T cells in Susac syndrome. Reverse transcription of roughly 0.45 to 1 ug RNA used random hexamers. With immunoSEQ multiplex PCR, TCR beta CDR3 was amplified across 54 Vbeta and 13 Jbeta. TCRdb itself ran the immunoSEQ multiplex PCR reads through MiXCR, one entry per CDR3 protein. The sample yields more than 55,000 distinct CDR3 sequences, roughly 94% seen once. Sequencing of TCR beta was performed on blood CD8+ T cells and on blood CD4+ T cells. Healthy donors acted as controls, with matching for age and sex. Negative isolation was used for CD8+ and CD4+ T cells and FACS enrichment for TEMRA cells. Trimming took 9 bases from V and 1 from J, leaving 11 bases between them. CDR1 is MNHEY, CDR2 SVGAGI, per germline. The CDR3 has 13 amino acids.

This chain links TRBV6-5 with TRBJ2-3; possible D gene TRBD2, 6 bases. The sample taken for sequencing was CD8+ T cells from PBMCs. This receptor was identified in a human donor in good health. CDR3 in amino acids: CASWDWRTDTQYF. In nucleotides, the CDR3 is TGTGCCAGTTGGGACTGGCGCACAGATACGCAGTATTTT.